Included here is one T cell receptor beta chain sequence, with context. Antigen: not known. This sequence may be a read error, since a much larger clone differs from it by one base. The CDR3 is 15 residues long. Germline V gene lookup returns CDR1 MDHEN and CDR2 SYDVKM. The ends lost 6 bases at V and 11 bases at J; junction bases unmatched: 13. These data belong to a study of T cells in Graves' hyperthyroidism and ophthalmopathy. Study results and caveats: Most clonotypes that expanded in the thyroid above 0.001 also showed up in blood.

Amplified TCR beta CDR3 regions came from RNA transcripts. The HTBI primer set drove a first-round RT-PCR of the TCR CDR3. TCRdb processed the multiplex PCR reads anew with MiXCR; each CDR3 protein has one entry. The sample records about 400,000 distinct CDR3 sequences, more than 13% being singletons. The sequence was obtained from a man aged 45-65 years with Graves' ophthalmopathy. The V gene is TRBV28, the J gene TRBJ2-3; 11 bases map to TRBD1. Material for sequencing was blood. Written as DNA, the CDR3 is TGTGCCAGCAGAGGACAGGGGGCGCAAAGAGGCAGGCAGTATTTT. Amino acids: CASRGQGAQRGRQYF.